This T cell receptor (beta chain) was captured by sequencing in a study of lymphopenia after photon versus proton radiotherapy. Method: immunoSEQ multiplex PCR; TCRdb's copy keeps in-frame clones and lacks some. Found here are about 20,000 clones, 85% to 95% of them singletons; the top ten hold around 9%. V lost 4 bases to trimming and J lost 5 bases, with 14 bases between them. The CDR3 spans 14 residues. The germline V gene has CDR1 MGHRA and CDR2 YSYEKL. This clonotype was sampled from a woman in her sixties or seventies with pancreatic cancer. Some clones in this sample may be carry-over from other donors' samples. Source: peripheral blood, taken from a patient treated with proton-based radiotherapy. The J gene is TRBJ2-5, the V gene TRBV4-1, with D possibly TRBD1 on 6 matching bases. The CDR3 spells CASSRDRGFETQYF. The CDR3 nucleotides are TGCGCCAGCAGCCGAGATAGGGGGTTCGAGACCCAGTACTTC.